This TCR beta chain was profiled in a study of cytomegalovirus exposure and HLA in healthy donors. Overall study findings and caveats: For most TCR beta V segments, an earlier analysis put the productive rate at about 87% or about 30% of the time.

Primers for the PCR totalled 60 Vbeta and 13 Jbeta. The data were produced by immunoSEQ multiplex PCR, yet TCRdb's version contains in-frame clones alone and is incomplete. The data show 65,000 to 85,000 clones, with roughly two thirds seen just once and roughly 2.1% held by the top ten. This clone was seen repeatedly, ten times or more. Its target is unknown. Germline V lookup: CDR1 MGHDK, CDR2 SYGVNS. V shed 3 bases and J shed 5 bases, with 12 bases lying between them. The CDR3 extends over 14 amino acids. This receptor was identified in a woman in her twenties or thirties in good health and CMV-seronegative. The specimen sequenced was PBMCs. The V call is TRBV25-1, the J call TRBJ2-3; D unresolved. Here the CDR3 DNA reads TGTGCCAGCAGTGATGTCGGTGGTCGAGATACGCAGTATTTT. Protein product: CASSDVGGRDTQYF.